The next 15 T cell receptor beta chains were all read from a single sample in a study of identical twins. TCRdb re-called the 5' RACE reads through MiXCR, storing one row per CDR3 protein. The sample has 1.5 million or so distinct CDR3 sequences; roughly a third are singletons. The sequenced sample consisted of cord blood. The receptors were gathered from a newborn girl in good health.

The J gene is TRBJ2-1, the V gene TRBV12-2; TRBD2, the D gene given by the table, was not confirmed from the DNA. TRBV12-2 is classified as a pseudogene. This CDR3 is built from 15 residues. CDR3 sequence reads: CASRLSGRSLPAEFF. DNA for the CDR3: TGTGCAAGTCGCCTTAGCGGGAGAAGTCTCCCAGCGGAGTTCTTC.

The V gene is TRBV4-2, the J gene TRBJ2-7, with TRBD2 matching over 16 bases. V gave up 0 bases and J gave up 7 bases; unmatched junction bases: 9. The CDR3 covers 18 residues. Germline CDR1 is LGHNA and CDR2 is YNFKEQ. As DNA, the CDR3 is TGTGCCAGCAGCCAAGACGGCTTGGGACTAGCGGGAGGGAGAGAGCAGTACTTC. It encodes CASSQDGLGLAGGREQYF.

This clonotype was seen a few times. The chain couples TRBV6-6 to TRBJ2-4, with D maybe TRBD2 (6 bases). V lost 2 bases and J 8 bases, leaving 13 bases between the germline ends. Germline CDR1 and CDR2: MNHNY and SVGAGI (reference sequence). This CDR3 has 14 amino acids. The CDR3 DNA is TGTGCCAGCAGTTACAGGAGGGGACTCGACATTCAGTACTTC. Protein: CASSYRRGLDIQYF.

This clonotype has just a few counts. The chain is built from TRBV7-6 and TRBJ2-7; no reliable D call. The CDR3 runs 16 residues. Trimming took off 1 base at V and 4 bases at J, with 17 bases between the two ends. In germline, CDR1 is SGHVS, CDR2 FNYEAQ. The CDR3 DNA is TGTGCCAGCAGCTTAGTGGGCCCGCCAGCTGGTTACGAGCAGTACTTC. This codes for CASSLVGPPAGYEQYF.

The gene calls are TRBV5-6 and TRBJ1-2; D unclear. This CDR3 has 16 residues. CDR1 and CDR2 from the germline V gene are SGHDT and YYEEEE. V was shortened by 3 bases and J by 8 bases, with 23 bases between the two germline ends. The CDR3 protein is CASSSYLQPMGKGYTF. CDR3 bases: TGTGCCAGCAGCTCCTACCTTCAACCAATGGGAAAGGGCTACACCTTC.

There are a few counts of this clonotype. The rearrangement joins TRBV25-1 to TRBJ1-6; 7 bases are shared with TRBD1. Germline CDR1 MGHDK, CDR2 SYGVNS. The trim removed 8 bases at V and 12 bases at J, leaving 10 bases unmatched. The CDR3 is 13 amino acids. The CDR3 reads CASGRQGSVPLHF. Written as DNA, the CDR3 is TGTGCCAGCGGCCGACAGGGAAGCGTACCCCTCCACTTT.

There are a few counts of this clonotype. V is TRBV11-2 and J is TRBJ2-3; 7 bases are shared with TRBD2. Germline values: CDR1 SGHAT, CDR2 FQNNGV. V gave up 1 base and J gave up 4 bases; unmatched junction bases: 23. The CDR3 totals 21 residues. CDR3 loop: CASSLVPKTGRELFFADTQYF. The CDR3 nucleotides are TGTGCCAGCAGCTTAGTTCCCAAAACGGGGAGGGAGTTATTTTTTGCAGATACGCAGTATTTT.

This clonotype was counted only a few times. The chain has TRBV5-1 and TRBJ1-1; tentative D call: TRBD1 (5 bases). The CDR3 consists of 17 residues. Germline loops: CDR1 SGHRS, CDR2 YFSETQ. V was pared by 0 bases and J by 0 bases, with 15 bases between. The CDR3 is CASSLVGAEAMNTEAFF. As DNA, the CDR3 is TGCGCCAGCAGCTTGGTAGGGGCTGAAGCTATGAACACTGAAGCTTTCTTT. The full variable domain, with the rest looked up from reference TRBV5-1 and TRBJ1-1, is KAGVTQTPRYLIKTRGQQVTLSCSPISGHRSVSWYQQTPGQGLQFLFEYFSETQRNKGNFPGRFSGRQFSNSRSEMNVSTLELGDSALYLCASSLVGAEAMNTEAFFGQGTRLTVV.

The chain links TRBV12-3 or TRBV12-4 to TRBJ2-5, with 7 bases matching TRBD2. Germline trimming cut 1 base from V and 9 bases from J; bases unmatched to any gene: 11. This CDR3 region has 15 residues. Written as DNA, the CDR3 is TGTGCCAGCAGTTTAGGCCCGCCTGGGGGGGAGGCCCAGTACTTC. This sequence encodes CASSLGPPGGEAQYF.

This clonotype was counted ten times or more. This chain uses TRBV3-1 with TRBJ2-7, with D perhaps TRBD2 (6 bases). The length of the CDR3 is 14 residues. Germline V CDR1 and CDR2: LGHDT, YNNKEL (reference sequence). Trimming removed 1 base at V and 4 bases at J, with 11 bases between. In nucleotides, the CDR3 is TGTGCCAGCAGCCAAGCCGCGGGATCGTACGAGCAGTACTTC. Translation: CASSQAAGSYEQYF.

The V call is TRBV6-6, the J call TRBJ2-7, with 9 bases fitting TRBD2. This CDR3 is built from 17 residues. Germline V gene sequence: CDR1 MNHNY, CDR2 SVGAGI (reference sequence). The trim removed 6 bases at V and 0 bases at J, leaving 12 bases unmatched. CDR3 sequence (DNA): TGTGCCAGCAGCACAACCTTCCAGCGGGAGGTCTCCTACGAGCAGTACTTC. This encodes CASSTTFQREVSYEQYF.

The V call is TRBV7-2, the J call TRBJ1-2; 10 bases are shared with TRBD1. This CDR3 has 15 residues. In germline, CDR1 is SGHTA, CDR2 FQGNSA. The trim removed 5 bases at V and 5 bases at J, leaving 8 bases unmatched. The CDR3 nucleotides are TGTGCCAGCAGCCCAGGGACAGGGGTAGGGTATGGCTACACCTTC. Protein product: CASSPGTGVGYGYTF.

Many counts were recorded for this clonotype. The genes are TRBV29-1 and TRBJ1-5; D unclear. V was pared by 7 bases and J by 3 bases, with 10 bases between. CDR1 and CDR2 from the germline V gene are SQVTM and ANQGSEA. The CDR3 is made up of 12 amino acids. CDR3 sequence: CSAAGPNQPQHF. CDR3 nucleotide sequence: TGCAGCGCCGCAGGCCCCAATCAGCCCCAGCATTTT.

This clonotype was seen more than once but under ten times. This chain connects TRBV5-1 to TRBJ1-2; D might be TRBD1 (5 bases). Per the germline V gene, CDR1 is SGHRS and CDR2 is YFSETQ. The CDR3 runs 15 residues. V was shortened by 2 bases and J by 1 base, with 12 bases between the two germline ends. The CDR3 coding sequence is TGCGCCAGCAGCTTTCCCGGGGGAGGTAACTATGGCTACACCTTC. Translating it yields CASSFPGGGNYGYTF.

This clonotype was seen at least ten times. The chain recombines TRBV25-1 with TRBJ2-3; no definite D call. The V end lost 3 bases, the J end lost 2 bases, and 9 bases lay between the germline ends. Germline V gene lookup returns CDR1 MGHDK and CDR2 SYGVNS. The CDR3 covers 14 residues. The CDR3 is CASSESWHTDTQYF. The DNA of the CDR3 is TGTGCCAGCAGTGAGTCTTGGCACACAGATACGCAGTATTTT.